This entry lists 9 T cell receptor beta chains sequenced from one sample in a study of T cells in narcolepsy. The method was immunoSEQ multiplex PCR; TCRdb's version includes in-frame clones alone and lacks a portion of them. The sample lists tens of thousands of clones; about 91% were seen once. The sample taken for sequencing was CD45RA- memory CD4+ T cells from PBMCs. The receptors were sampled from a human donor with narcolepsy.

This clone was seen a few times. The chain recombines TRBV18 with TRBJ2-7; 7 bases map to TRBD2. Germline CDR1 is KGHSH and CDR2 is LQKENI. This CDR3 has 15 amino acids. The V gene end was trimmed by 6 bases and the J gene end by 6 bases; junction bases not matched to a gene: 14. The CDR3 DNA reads TGTGCCAGCTCGAGAACTCGGGAGGTCGCCTCCGAGCAGTACTTC. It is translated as CASSRTREVASEQYF. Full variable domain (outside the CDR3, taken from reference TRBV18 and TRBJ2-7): NAGVMQNPRHLVRRRGQEARLRCSPMKGHSHVYWYRQLPEEGLKFMVYLQKENIIDESGMPKERFSAEFPKEGPSILRIQQVVRGDSAAYFCASSRTREVASEQYFGPGTRLTVT.

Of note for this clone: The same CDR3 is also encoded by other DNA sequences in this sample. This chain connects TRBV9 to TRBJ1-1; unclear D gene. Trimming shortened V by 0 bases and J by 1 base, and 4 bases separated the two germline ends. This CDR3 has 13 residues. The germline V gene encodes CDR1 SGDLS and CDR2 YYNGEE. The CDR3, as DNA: TGTGCCAGCAGCGTAGGTCCGAACACTGAAGCTTTCTTT. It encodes CASSVGPNTEAFF.

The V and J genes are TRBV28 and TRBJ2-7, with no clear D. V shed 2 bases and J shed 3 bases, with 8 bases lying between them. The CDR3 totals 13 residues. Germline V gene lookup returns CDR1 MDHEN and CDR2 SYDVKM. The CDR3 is CASSLDGNYEQYF. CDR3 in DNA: TGTGCCAGCAGTTTAGACGGAAACTACGAGCAGTACTTC.

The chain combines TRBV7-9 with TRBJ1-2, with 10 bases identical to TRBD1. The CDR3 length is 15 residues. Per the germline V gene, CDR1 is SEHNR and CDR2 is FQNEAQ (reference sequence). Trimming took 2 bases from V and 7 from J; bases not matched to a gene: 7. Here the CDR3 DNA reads TGTGCCAGCAGCTTATCGACAGGGGGCGCGGGTGGCTACACCTTC. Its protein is CASSLSTGGAGGYTF.

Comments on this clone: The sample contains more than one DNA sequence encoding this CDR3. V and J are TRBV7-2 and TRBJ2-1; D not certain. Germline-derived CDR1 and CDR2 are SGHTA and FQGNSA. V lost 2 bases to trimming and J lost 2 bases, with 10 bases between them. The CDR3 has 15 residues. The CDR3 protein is CASSLSGAAYNEQFF. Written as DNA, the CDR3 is TGTGCCAGCAGCTTATCCGGAGCAGCCTACAATGAGCAGTTCTTC.

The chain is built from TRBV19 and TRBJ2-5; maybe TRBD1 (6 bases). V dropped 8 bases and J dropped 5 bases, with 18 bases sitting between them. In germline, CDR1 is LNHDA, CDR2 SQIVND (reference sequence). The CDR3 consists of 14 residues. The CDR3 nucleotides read TGTGCCAGTGCCCCGGCAGGGGTTACTGAGACCCAGTACTTC. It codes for CASAPAGVTETQYF.

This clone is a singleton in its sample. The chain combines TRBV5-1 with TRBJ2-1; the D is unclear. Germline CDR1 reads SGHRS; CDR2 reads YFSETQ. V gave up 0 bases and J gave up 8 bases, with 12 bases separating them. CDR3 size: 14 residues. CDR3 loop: CASSLELSRDEQFF. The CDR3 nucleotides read TGCGCCAGCAGCTTGGAACTCAGCCGGGATGAGCAGTTCTTC.

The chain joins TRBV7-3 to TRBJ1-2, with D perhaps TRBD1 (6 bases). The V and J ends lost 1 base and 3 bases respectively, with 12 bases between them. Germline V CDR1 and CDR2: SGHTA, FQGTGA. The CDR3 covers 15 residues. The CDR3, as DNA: TGTGCCAGCAGCTTAATTGGGTCAGGGGACTATGGCTACACCTTC. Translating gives CASSLIGSGDYGYTF.

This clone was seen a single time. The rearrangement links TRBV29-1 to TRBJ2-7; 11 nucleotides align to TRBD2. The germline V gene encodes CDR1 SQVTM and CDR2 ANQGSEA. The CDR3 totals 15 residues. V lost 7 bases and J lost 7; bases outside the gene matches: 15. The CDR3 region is CSGLGTSGHLEEQYF. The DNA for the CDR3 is TGCAGCGGCCTAGGGACTAGCGGACACCTTGAAGAGCAGTACTTC.